The 9 T cell receptor beta chains below all came from one sample that was sequenced in a study of blood T cell repertoires in COVID-19. Generated by immunoSEQ multiplex PCR, the TCRdb table keeps only in-frame clones and is missing some. The sample has 95,000 or so clones, around 80% seen once; the top ten hold nearly 25%. Sequenced sample: peripheral blood. These receptors all stem from a human donor in a cohort sampled during active COVID-19.

J is TRBJ2-7 and V is TRBV6-5, with 8 bases matching TRBD2. The length of the CDR3 is 15 residues. With 4 bases clipped from V and 3 bases from J, the junction kept 8 bases outside the gene matches. Germline values: CDR1 MNHEY, CDR2 SVGAGI. The CDR3 DNA reads TGTGCCAGCAGTTCTAGCGGGCCCTCTATCTACGAGCAGTACTTC. Translated: CASSSSGPSIYEQYF.

The gene calls are TRBV7-2 and TRBJ2-2, with 8 bases that match TRBD2. This CDR3 contains 15 residues. With V trimmed by 5 bases and J by 5 bases, 7 bases remained unmatched. Germline-derived CDR1 and CDR2 are SGHTA and FQGNSA. This CDR3 is CASSRGLVGTGELFF. As DNA, the CDR3 is TGTGCCAGCAGCCGGGGACTAGTTGGAACCGGGGAGCTGTTTTTT. The full variable domain, with the rest looked up from reference TRBV7-2 and TRBJ2-2, is GAGVSQSPSNKVTEKGKDVELRCDPISGHTALYWYRQSLGQGLEFLIYFQGNSAPDKSGLPSDRFSAERTGGSVSTLTIQRTQQEDSAVYLCASSRGLVGTGELFFGEGSRLTVL.

This chain links TRBV7-2 with TRBJ1-4; D unresolved. V was cut by 2 bases and J by 5 bases, with 9 bases left in between. This CDR3 is built from 14 residues. Per the germline V gene, CDR1 is SGHTA and CDR2 is FQGNSA. DNA of the CDR3: TGTGCCAGCAGCTTAATGTGGCCAAATGAAAAACTGTTTTTT. Translating gives CASSLMWPNEKLFF.

This clone was seen only once. The chain uses TRBV6-6 and TRBJ1-5, with TRBD1 identical over 10 bases. Germline CDR1 MNHNY, CDR2 SVGAGI (reference sequence). V shed 8 bases, J shed 4 bases, and the junction held 11 bases outside the gene matches. CDR3 length: 16 amino acids. The CDR3 region has the DNA TGTGCCAGCTCCTCAGCCGGGACAGGGGCTAATCAGCCCCAGCATTTT. Encoded protein: CASSSAGTGANQPQHF.

The chain links TRBV14 to TRBJ1-1, with D hard to call. Per the germline V gene, CDR1 is SGHDN and CDR2 is FVKESK. The CDR3 runs 15 residues. Trimming stripped 4 bases from V and 5 bases from J, with 17 bases between. The chain's CDR3 is CASSPSRWGGTEAFF. The CDR3 DNA is TGTGCCAGCAGCCCCTCCAGGTGGGGAGGTACTGAAGCTTTCTTT.

This rearrangement joins TRBV25-1 to TRBJ2-2; 7 bases align to TRBD1. CDR3 size: 16 residues. Germline V lookup: CDR1 MGHDK, CDR2 SYGVNS. The V and J ends lost 2 bases and 3 bases, in that order; junction bases with no gene match: 6. DNA for the CDR3: TGTGCCAGCAGTGAAAAATTGGGACAGCACACCGGGGAGCTGTTTTTT. As protein: CASSEKLGQHTGELFF.

The chain joins TRBV28 to TRBJ1-5; D is undetermined. The CDR3 sequence is 16 residues long. Between the trimmed V and J ends, which lost 6 bases and 0 bases, there was a span of 15 bases. From germline, CDR1 is MDHEN and CDR2 SYDVKM. The CDR3 is CASSGWWEDSNQPQHF. The CDR3 DNA is TGTGCCAGCAGCGGGTGGTGGGAGGATAGCAATCAGCCCCAGCATTTT.

J is TRBJ1-5 and V is TRBV19, with D possibly TRBD1 on 5 matching bases. The CDR3 contains 18 residues. Germline values: CDR1 LNHDA, CDR2 SQIVND (reference sequence). Trimming removed 2 bases from V and 2 bases from J, with 19 bases in between. The CDR3 region has the DNA TGTGCCAGTAGTATAAGTGTCTTACTCCAGGGCCGCAATCAGCCCCAGCATTTT. The encoded protein is CASSISVLLQGRNQPQHF.

The chain carries TRBV28 and TRBJ1-5, with TRBD1 identical over 9 bases. The CDR3 is 15 residues long. Trimming at V came to 6 bases and at J to 2 bases, leaving 5 bases not matched to a gene. Per germline, CDR1 MDHEN and CDR2 SYDVKM. CDR3 nucleotides: TGTGCCAGCAGCCCCCGGACAGGGGGCAATCAGCCCCAGCATTTT. Amino acids: CASSPRTGGNQPQHF.